Listed here is a single T cell receptor beta chain. The data were produced by immunoSEQ multiplex PCR, yet TCRdb's version contains in-frame clones alone and is incomplete. This sample's table has around 190,000 clones. Trimming removed 3 bases from V and 4 bases from J, with 16 bases in between. The CDR3 covers 15 residues. Looked up from germline, CDR1 is SGHVS and CDR2 is FNYEAQ. This sample is drawn from a study of control samples from healthy donors and cancer patients. The sequence was collected from a woman aged 30 to 39 in good health. Sequencing used blood. This rearrangement joins TRBV7-6 to TRBJ2-7; the D gene is possibly TRBD1 (5 bases). CDR3 region: CASSLTQGSEYEQYF. The CDR3 region has the DNA TGTGCCAGCAGCTTGACGCAGGGATCGGAGTACGAGCAGTACTTC.